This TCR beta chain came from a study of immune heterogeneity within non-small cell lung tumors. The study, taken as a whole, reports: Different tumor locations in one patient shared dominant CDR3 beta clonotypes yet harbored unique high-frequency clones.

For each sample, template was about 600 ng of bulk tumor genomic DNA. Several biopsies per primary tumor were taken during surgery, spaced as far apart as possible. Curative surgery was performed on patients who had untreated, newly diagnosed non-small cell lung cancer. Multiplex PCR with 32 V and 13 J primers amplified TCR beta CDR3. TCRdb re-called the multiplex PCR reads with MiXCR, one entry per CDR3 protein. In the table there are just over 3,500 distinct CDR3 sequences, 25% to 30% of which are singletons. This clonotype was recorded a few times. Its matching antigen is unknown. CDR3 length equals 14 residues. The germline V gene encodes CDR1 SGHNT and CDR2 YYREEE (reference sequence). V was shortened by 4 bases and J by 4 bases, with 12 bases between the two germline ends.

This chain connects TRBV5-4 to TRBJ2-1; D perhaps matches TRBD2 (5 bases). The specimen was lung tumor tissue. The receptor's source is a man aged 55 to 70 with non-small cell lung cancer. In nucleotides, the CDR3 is TGTGCCAGCAGCCAAGGACTTGATTACAATGAGCAGTTCTTC. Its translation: CASSQGLDYNEQFF.